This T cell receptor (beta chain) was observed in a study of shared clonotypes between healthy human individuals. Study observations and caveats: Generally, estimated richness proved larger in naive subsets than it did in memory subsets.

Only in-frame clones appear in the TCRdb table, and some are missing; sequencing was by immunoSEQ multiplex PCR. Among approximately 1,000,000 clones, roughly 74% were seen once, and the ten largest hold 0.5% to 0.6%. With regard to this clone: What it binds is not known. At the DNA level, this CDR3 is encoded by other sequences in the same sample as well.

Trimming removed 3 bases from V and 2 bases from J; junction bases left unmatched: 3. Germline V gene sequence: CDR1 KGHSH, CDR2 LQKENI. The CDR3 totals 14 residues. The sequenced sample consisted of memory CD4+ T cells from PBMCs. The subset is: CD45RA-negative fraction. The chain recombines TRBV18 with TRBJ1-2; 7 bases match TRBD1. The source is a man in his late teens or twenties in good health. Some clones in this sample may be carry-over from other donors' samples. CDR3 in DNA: TGTGCCAGCTCACCCGGCAGGGGGAACTATGGCTACACCTTC. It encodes CASSPGRGNYGYTF.